This T cell receptor (beta chain) was identified in a study of sequential checkpoint blockade in melanoma. This clone was observed a handful of times. The CDR3 runs to 12 residues. Germline CDR1 is SGHAT and CDR2 is FQNNGV. V gave up 5 bases and J gave up 4 bases, with 8 bases separating them. Clones were read by immunoSEQ multiplex PCR, and TCRdb kept only the in-frame ones, dropping some. The repertoire holds approximately 18,000 clones, with roughly two thirds as singletons. The treatment denotes: randomized to nivolumab then ipilimumab (arm A) or the reverse (arm B). Live CD3+CD8+ CD19− CD56− cells were sorted from PBMCs.

The origin of this receptor is a human donor with melanoma. The V call is TRBV11-2, the J call TRBJ1-1; D not certain. The source was CD8+ T cells sorted from blood (inferred from file names), collected from a patient given nivolumab and ipilimumab in sequence. The CDR3 coding sequence is TGTGCCAGCAGCCCCCCGAGCACTGAAGCTTTCTTT. Amino acid sequence: CASSPPSTEAFF. The full variable domain, in which reference TRBV11-2 and TRBJ1-1 provide the parts outside the CDR3, is EAGVAQSPRYKIIEKRQSVAFWCNPISGHATLYWYQQILGQGPKLLIQFQNNGVVDDSQLPKDRFSAERLKGVDSTLKIQPAKLEDSAVYLCASSPPSTEAFFGQGTRLTVV.